The rows below give T cell receptor beta chains drawn from one sample of a study of blood T cells in healthy people across ages. MiXCR, applied by TCRdb to the 5' RACE reads, yields one record per CDR3 protein. The profile shows 1.8 million or so distinct CDR3 sequences, roughly two fifths of them singletons. Input material: blood. The receptors stem from a human donor in good health. Each CDR3 is given without its conserved first and last residue. Each record gives: J gene, D gene, V gene, clone size, CDR3 protein. The D gene is left open where the match is weak. Part of the rows lack a size; the others show once, few, many or a class for expanded clones.

TRBJ1-2 - TRBV28 - ASSLIDGGPYGYT
TRBJ1-2 - TRBV27 - ASSFAGEGGYT
TRBJ1-4 TRBD1 TRBV7-9 - ASSFAVPGQINEKLF
TRBJ1-2 - TRBV12-3/TRBV12-4 - ASSYFRGNGYT
TRBJ2-3 - TRBV20-1 few SARLSEAQY
TRBJ2-7 - TRBV20-1 - SPSGYEQY
TRBJ2-5 - TRBV20-1 - SARDWGGPNNEQY
TRBJ2-7 - TRBV6-5 - ASSQRVIGNEQY
TRBJ1-1 - TRBV5-1 - ASSLEVLGNTEAF
TRBJ2-1 - TRBV27 - ASSSQGGGFNEQF
TRBJ2-5 - TRBV4-1 few ASSQDTPIAGGMGAQY
- - TRBV20-1 - SARGDTSSETQY
TRBJ1-2 TRBD1 TRBV20-1 few SAKDRGDYGYT
TRBJ2-7 TRBD1 TRBV11-1 few ASSLARQGLGEQY
TRBJ2-7 TRBD1 TRBV7-2 few ASSSYRDRGYEQY
TRBJ2-7 - TRBV20-1 few SAPTTGQPYEQY
TRBJ2-5 - TRBV28 once ANSLGGYQETQY
TRBJ2-7 TRBD2 TRBV7-2 - ASSGGGGKQY
TRBJ2-3 - TRBV4-2 - ASSQDGTQY
TRBJ2-5 - TRBV29-1 many SVVWANQETQY
TRBJ2-7 - TRBV4-3 - ASSQDVGAVGYEQY
TRBJ1-2 - TRBV19 - ASSTPGEGYGYT
TRBJ1-6 TRBD1 TRBV20-1 - SPGTADSPLH
TRBJ2-3 - TRBV29-1 few SALIVTRPDTQY
TRBJ2-3 - TRBV28 - ASGKRVGGDTQY
TRBJ2-3 - TRBV20-1 - SAPREGGNTQY
TRBJ2-1 TRBD2 TRBV20-1 few SARDSGGNNEQF
TRBJ2-1 TRBD1 TRBV20-1 - SARSPRDRGYNEQF
TRBJ1-2 - TRBV29-1 - SVGRIGPATRYT